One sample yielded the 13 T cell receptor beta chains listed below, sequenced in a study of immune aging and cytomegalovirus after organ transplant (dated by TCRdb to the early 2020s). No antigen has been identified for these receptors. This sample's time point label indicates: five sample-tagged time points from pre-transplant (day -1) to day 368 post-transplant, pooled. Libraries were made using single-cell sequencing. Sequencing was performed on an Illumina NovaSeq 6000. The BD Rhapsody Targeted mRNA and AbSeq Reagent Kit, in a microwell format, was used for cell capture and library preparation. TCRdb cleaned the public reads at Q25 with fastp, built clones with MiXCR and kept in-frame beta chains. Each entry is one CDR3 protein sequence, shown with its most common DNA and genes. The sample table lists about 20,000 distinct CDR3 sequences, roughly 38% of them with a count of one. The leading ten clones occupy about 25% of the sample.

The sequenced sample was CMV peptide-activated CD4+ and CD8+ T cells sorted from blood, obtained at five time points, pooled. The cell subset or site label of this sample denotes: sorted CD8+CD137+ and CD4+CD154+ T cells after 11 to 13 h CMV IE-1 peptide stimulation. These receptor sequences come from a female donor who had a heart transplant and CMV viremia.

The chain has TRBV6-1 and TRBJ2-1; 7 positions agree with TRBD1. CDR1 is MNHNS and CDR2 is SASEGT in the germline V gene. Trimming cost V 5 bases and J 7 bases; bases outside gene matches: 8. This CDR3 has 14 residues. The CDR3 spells CASSNTGEWNEQFF. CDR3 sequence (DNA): TGTGCCAGCAGTAACACAGGGGAATGGAATGAGCAGTTCTTC.

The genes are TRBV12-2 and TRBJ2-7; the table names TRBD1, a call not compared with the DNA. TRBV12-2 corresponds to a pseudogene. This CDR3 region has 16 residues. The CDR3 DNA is TGCGCAAGTCGCTTACCGGAACAGAAGACCTCCTACGAGCAGTACTTC. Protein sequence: CASRLPEQKTSYEQYF.

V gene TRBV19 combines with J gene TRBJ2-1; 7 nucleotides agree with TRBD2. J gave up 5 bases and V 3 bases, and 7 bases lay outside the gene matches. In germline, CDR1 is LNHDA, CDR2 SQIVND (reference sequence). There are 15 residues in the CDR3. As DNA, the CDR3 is TGTGCCAGTAGTATGGGGGGAGGGCCAAACAATGAGCAGTTCTTC. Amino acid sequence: CASSMGGGPNNEQFF.

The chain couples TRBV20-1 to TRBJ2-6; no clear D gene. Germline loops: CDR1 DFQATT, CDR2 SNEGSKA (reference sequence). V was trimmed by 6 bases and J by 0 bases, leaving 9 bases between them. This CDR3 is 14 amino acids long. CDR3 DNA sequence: TGCAGTGCATCGTACCCCTCTGGGGCCAACGTCCTGACTTTC. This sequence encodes CSASYPSGANVLTF.

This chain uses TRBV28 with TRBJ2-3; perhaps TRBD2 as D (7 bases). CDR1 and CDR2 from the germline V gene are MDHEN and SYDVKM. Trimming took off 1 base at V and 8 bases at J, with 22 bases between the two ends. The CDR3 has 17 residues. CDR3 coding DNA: TGTGCCAGCAGTTTATTTAAGGGGGACTACCCAGGTGGTACGCAGTATTTT. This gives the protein CASSLFKGDYPGGTQYF.

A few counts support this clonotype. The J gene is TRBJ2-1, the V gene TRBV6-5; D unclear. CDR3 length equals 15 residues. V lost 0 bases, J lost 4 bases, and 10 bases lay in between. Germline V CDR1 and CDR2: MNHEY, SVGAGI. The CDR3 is CASSYSGLPYNEQFF. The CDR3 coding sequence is TGTGCCAGCAGTTACTCGGGCCTACCGTACAATGAGCAGTTCTTC.

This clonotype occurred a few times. CDR3 residues: CASTGDTQRNEQFF. The DNA of the CDR3 is TGTGCCAGCACCGGGGACACCCAGAGGAATGAGCAGTTCTTC. V usage is TRBV12-3 or TRBV12-4 and J usage is TRBJ2-1, with D tentatively TRBD1 (6 bases). V lost 7 bases to trimming and J lost 7 bases, with 17 bases between them. This CDR3 is built from 14 residues.

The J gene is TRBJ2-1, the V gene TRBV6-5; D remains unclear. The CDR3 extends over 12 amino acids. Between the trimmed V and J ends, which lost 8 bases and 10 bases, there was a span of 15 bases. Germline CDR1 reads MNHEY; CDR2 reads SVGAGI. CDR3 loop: CASGSFLGEQFF. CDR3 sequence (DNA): TGTGCCAGCGGCTCCTTTCTAGGCGAGCAGTTCTTC.

In nucleotides, the CDR3 is TGTGCCAGCAGCCCAGGGGGCAGGGTTCCTGAAGCTTTCTTT. It encodes CASSPGGRVPEAFF. This chain connects TRBV2 to TRBJ1-1; 8 positions agree with TRBD1. The CDR3 length is 14 residues. Per the germline V gene, CDR1 is SNHLY and CDR2 is FYNNEI. The V and J ends lost 6 bases and 6 bases, in that order; junction bases with no gene match: 9.

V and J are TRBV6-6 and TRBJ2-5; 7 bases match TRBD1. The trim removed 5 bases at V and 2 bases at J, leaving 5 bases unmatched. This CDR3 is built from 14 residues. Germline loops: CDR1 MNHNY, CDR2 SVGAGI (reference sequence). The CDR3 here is CASSQGTAQETQYF. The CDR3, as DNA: TGTGCCAGCAGTCAAGGGACAGCACAAGAGACCCAGTACTTC.

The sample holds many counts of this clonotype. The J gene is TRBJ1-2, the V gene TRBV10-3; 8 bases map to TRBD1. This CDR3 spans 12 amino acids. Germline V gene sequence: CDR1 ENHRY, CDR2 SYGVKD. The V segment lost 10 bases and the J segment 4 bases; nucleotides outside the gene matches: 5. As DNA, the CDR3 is TGTGCCACCGGACAGGGAGGCTATGGCTACACCTTC. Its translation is CATGQGGYGYTF.

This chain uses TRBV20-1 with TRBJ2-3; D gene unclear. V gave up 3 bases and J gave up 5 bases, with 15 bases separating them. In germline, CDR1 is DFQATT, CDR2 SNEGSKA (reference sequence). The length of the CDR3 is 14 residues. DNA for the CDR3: TGCAGTGCTAGTGTACGGCTCGATTTAGATACGCAGTATTTT. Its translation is CSASVRLDLDTQYF.

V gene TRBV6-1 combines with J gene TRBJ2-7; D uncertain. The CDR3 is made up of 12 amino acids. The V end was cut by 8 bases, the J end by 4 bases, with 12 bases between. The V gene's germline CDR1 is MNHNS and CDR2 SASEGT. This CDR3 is CASCPSGYEQYF. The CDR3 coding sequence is TGTGCCAGCTGTCCATCAGGTTACGAGCAGTACTTC.